This is a list of T cell receptor beta chains from one sample in a study of patients and donors after allogeneic stem cell transplantation. One entry per CDR3 protein, called by TCRdb with MiXCR from the RT-PCR reads. Of roughly 190,000 distinct CDR3 sequences listed, around two fifths are singletons. The source material was blood, either unsorted or a sorted T cell fraction (not recorded which). All receptors derive from a human donor who was either an allogeneic HSCT recipient or a stem cell or donor lymphocyte infusion donor (not recorded which). It is not recorded whose cells these are; they may come from a transplant donor. CDR3s include the opening cysteine and the closing phenylalanine or tryptophan. D genes are given only for firm matches. The size entry is marked missing in some rows and otherwise reads once, few, many or a size class.

>-|TRBV7-2|-|TRBJ2-3
TGTGCCAGCAGCTTAGTGGGGGCACAAGCTTCATTTCGCACAGATACGCAGTATTTT
CASSLVGAQASFRTDTQYF
>-|TRBV9|-|TRBJ1-1
TGTGCCAGCAGCGTAGATCAGGGATGGCACACTGAAGCTTTCTTT
CASSVDQGWHTEAFF
>few|TRBV5-1|-|TRBJ1-1
TGCGCCAGCAGCTTGGCCAGGGAATGGGGAACTGAAGCTTTCTTT
CASSLAREWGTEAFF
>few|TRBV12-3/TRBV12-4|-|TRBJ2-7
TGTGCCAGCAGTTCCACAGCTGGGATAAGCTACTACGAGCAGTACTTC
CASSSTAGISYYEQYF
>few|TRBV12-5|-|TRBJ1-2
TGTGCTAGTGGTTTGGGTAACTATGGCTACACCTTC
CASGLGNYGYTF
>few|TRBV2|-|TRBJ1-1
TGTGCCAGCAGTGAAGCTCCGACAGGGAACACTGAAGCTTTCTTT
CASSEAPTGNTEAFF
>few|TRBV29-1|-|TRBJ1-2
TGCAGCGTTGACGGGAACTATGGCTACACCTTC
CSVDGNYGYTF
>-|TRBV12-3/TRBV12-4|-|TRBJ1-1
TGTGCCAGCAGTTTCGGGCGCAGGTGGGAAACTGAAGCTTTCTTT
CASSFGRRWETEAFF
>few|TRBV4-1|-|TRBJ2-7
TGCGCCAGCAGCCAGCCAGGACGGGACCCAATACGCAGGCAGTACTTC
CASSQPGRDPIRRQYF
>-|TRBV29-1|-|TRBJ1-1
TGCGGCGGGGTGAACACTGAAGCTTTCTTT
CGGVNTEAFF
>few|TRBV28|-|TRBJ1-1
TGTGCCAGCAGTTTGAACGGTTTTGAAGCTTTCTTT
CASSLNGFEAFF
>few|TRBV27|-|TRBJ2-7
TGTGCCAGCAGTTTAGGTGGGACCGCCTACGAGCAGTACTTC
CASSLGGTAYEQYF
>few|TRBV7-2|TRBD1|TRBJ1-4
TGTGCCAGCAGCCTCGACAGGGGGCAAGGTGAAAAACTGTTTTTT
CASSLDRGQGEKLFF
>-|TRBV27|TRBD2|TRBJ2-2
TGTGCCAGCGGACTAGCGGGAGGGACCGGGGAGCTGTTTTTT
CASGLAGGTGELFF
>few|TRBV5-1|TRBD1|TRBJ1-2
TGCGCCAGCTCGATCCCGGGACAGAACTATGGCTACACCTTC
CASSIPGQNYGYTF
>-|TRBV20-1|-|TRBJ2-1
TGCAGTGCTCGGAGGACCACTTCCTACAATGAGCAGTTCTTC
CSARRTTSYNEQFF
>-|TRBV4-1|TRBD2|TRBJ2-7
TGCGCCAGCAGCCAAGATAGATGGACTAGCGGACCCTACGAGCAGTACTTC
CASSQDRWTSGPYEQYF
>few|TRBV29-1|TRBD2|TRBJ2-1
TGCAGCGTTGACCTAGGGACTAGCGGGAGGGCCTACAATGAGCAGTTCTTC
CSVDLGTSGRAYNEQFF
>-|TRBV29-1|-|TRBJ1-2
TGCAGCGTTGAAGCGAGGGGTTCGCTAGGAGGCTACACCTTC
CSVEARGSLGGYTF
>-|TRBV5-6|TRBD1|TRBJ2-1
TGTGCCAGCAGCCTCCTGCCCGCAGGGGGGCAGTTCTTC
CASSLLPAGGQFF
>many|TRBV5-1|-|TRBJ1-5
TGCGCCAGCAGCTTGGAAGGGACTAGCAATCAGCCCCAGCATTTT
CASSLEGTSNQPQHF
>few|TRBV6-6|TRBD2|TRBJ2-7
TGTGCCAGCAGTCACGGGGGGGAGCAGTACTTC
CASSHGGEQYF
>-|TRBV28|-|TRBJ2-1
TGTGCCAGCAGTCCACAGGATGAGCAGTTCTTC
CASSPQDEQFF
>few|TRBV9|TRBD1|TRBJ1-1
TGTGCCAGCAGCGTAGGACAGGGAGTGGGCACTGAAGCTTTCTTT
CASSVGQGVGTEAFF
>-|TRBV7-9|-|TRBJ1-1
TGTGCCAGCAGCTATCTCCGGTCTACCTTGAACACTGAAGCTTTCTTT
CASSYLRSTLNTEAFF
>-|TRBV12-3/TRBV12-4|-|TRBJ1-1
TGTGCCAGCAGTTTCGAGCCAGGCCGGGAAGCTTTCTTT
CASSFEPGREAFF
>-|TRBV5-1|-|TRBJ2-3
TGCGCCAGCAGCTTGGAGACGGGATCCACAGATACGCAGTATTTT
CASSLETGSTDTQYF